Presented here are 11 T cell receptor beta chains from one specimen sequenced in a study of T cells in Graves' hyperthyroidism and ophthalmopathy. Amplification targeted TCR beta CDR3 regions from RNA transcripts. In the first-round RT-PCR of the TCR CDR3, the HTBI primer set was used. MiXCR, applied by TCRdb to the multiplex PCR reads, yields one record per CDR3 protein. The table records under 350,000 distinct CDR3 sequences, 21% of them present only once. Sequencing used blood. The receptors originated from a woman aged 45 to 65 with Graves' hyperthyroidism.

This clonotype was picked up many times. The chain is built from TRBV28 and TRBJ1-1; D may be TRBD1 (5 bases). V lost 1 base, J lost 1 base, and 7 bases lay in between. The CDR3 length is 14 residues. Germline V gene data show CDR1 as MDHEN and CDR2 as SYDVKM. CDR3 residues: CASSLFQGNTEAFF. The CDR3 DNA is TGTGCCAGCAGTTTATTTCAGGGGAACACTGAAGCTTTCTTT.

The CDR3 loop is CASSQDRRTGELFF. DNA for the CDR3: TGCGCCAGCAGCCAAGATCGACGCACCGGGGAGCTGTTTTTT. The chain couples TRBV4-1 to TRBJ2-2; D unresolved. CDR3 size: 14 residues. With 0 bases removed from V and 4 bases from J, the gap between germline ends came to 6 bases. The germline gives CDR1 MGHRA, CDR2 YSYEKL.

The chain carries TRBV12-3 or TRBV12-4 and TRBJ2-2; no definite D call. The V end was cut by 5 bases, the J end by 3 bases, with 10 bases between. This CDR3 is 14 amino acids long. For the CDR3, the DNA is TGTGCCAGCAGTCCGACAAGAGACACCGGGGAGCTGTTTTTT. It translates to CASSPTRDTGELFF.

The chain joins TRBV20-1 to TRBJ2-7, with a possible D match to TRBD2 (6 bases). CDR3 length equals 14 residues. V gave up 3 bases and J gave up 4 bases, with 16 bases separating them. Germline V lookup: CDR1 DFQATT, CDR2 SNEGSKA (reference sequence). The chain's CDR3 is CSAREGRVEYEQYF. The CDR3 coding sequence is TGCAGTGCTAGGGAGGGACGGGTCGAGTACGAGCAGTACTTC.

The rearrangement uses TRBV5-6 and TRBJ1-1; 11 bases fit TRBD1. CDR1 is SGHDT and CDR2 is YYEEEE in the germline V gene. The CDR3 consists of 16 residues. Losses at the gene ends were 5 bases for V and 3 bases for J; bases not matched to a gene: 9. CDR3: CASRRPGQGEDTEAFF. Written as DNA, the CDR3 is TGTGCCAGCAGGCGGCCGGGACAGGGGGAGGACACTGAAGCTTTCTTT.

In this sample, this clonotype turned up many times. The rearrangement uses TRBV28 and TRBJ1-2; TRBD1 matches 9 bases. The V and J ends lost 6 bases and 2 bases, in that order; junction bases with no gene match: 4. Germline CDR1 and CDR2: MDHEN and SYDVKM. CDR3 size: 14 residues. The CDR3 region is CASSPGQGNYGYTF. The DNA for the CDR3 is TGTGCCAGCAGCCCGGGACAGGGAAACTATGGCTACACCTTC.

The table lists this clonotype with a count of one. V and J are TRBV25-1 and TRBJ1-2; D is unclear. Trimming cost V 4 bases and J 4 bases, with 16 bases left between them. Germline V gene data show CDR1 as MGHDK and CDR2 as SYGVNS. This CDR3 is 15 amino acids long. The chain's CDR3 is CASSGRTAFPYGYTF. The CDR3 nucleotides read TGTGCCAGCAGTGGAAGGACGGCCTTCCCCTATGGCTACACCTTC.

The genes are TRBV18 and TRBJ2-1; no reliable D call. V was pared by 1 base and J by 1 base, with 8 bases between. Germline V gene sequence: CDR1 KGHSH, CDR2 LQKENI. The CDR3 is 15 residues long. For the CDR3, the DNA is TGTGCCAGCTCACCACGCCCAGCTTCCTACAATGAGCAGTTCTTC. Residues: CASSPRPASYNEQFF.

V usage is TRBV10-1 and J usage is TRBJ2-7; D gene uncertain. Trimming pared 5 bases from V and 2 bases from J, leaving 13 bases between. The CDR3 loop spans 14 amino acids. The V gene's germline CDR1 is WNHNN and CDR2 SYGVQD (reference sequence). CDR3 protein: CASSSRQRTYEQYF. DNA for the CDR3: TGCGCCAGCAGTTCCCGGCAGAGAACCTACGAGCAGTACTTC.

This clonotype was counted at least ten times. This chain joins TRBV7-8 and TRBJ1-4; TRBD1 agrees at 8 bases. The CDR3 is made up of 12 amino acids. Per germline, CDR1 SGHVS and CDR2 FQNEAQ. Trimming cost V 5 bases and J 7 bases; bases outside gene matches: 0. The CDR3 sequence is CASSDRGEKLFF. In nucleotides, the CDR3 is TGTGCCAGCAGCGACAGGGGTGAAAAACTGTTTTTT.

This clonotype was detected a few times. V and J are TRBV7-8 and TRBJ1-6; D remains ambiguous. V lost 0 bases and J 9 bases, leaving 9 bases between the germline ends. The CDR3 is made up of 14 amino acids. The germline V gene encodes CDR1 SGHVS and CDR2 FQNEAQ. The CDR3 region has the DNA TGTGCCAGCAGCTTAGCCGGGCCCTTTTCACCCCTCCACTTT. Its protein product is CASSLAGPFSPLHF.